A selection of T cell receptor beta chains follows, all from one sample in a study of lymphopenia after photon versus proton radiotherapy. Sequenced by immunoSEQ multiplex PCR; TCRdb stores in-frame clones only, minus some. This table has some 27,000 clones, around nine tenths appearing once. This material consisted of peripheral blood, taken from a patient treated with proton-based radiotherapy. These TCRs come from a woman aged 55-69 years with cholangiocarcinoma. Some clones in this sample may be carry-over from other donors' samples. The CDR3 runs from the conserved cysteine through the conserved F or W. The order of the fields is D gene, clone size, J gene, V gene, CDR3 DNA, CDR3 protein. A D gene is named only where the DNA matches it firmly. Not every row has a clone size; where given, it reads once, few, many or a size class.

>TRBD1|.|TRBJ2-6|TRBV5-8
TGTGCCAGCAGCCGCGGGACAGGGATGATGGGGGCCAACGTCCTGACTTTC
CASSRGTGMMGANVLTF
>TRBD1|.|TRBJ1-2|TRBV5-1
TGCGCCAGCAGCCCAAGACAGGGACATGGCTACACCTTC
CASSPRQGHGYTF
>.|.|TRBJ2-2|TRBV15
TGTGCCACCAGCAGAGCGGCGGACAACGGGGAGCTGTTTTTT
CATSRAADNGELFF
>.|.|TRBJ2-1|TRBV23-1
TGCGCCAGCAGTCAAACCCAAGGGGTGATCTCCTACAATGAGCAGTTCTTC
CASSQTQGVISYNEQFF
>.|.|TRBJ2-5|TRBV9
TGTGCCAGCAGCCTTTCAGCGGAGCAAGAGACCCAGTACTTC
CASSLSAEQETQYF
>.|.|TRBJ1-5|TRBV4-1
TGCGCCAGCAGCCAAGATCCGGGAAGGGCAGGTCAGCCCCAGCATTTT
CASSQDPGRAGQPQHF
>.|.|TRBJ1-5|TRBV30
TGTGCCTGGAGTGTGAATTTAAATCAGCCCCAGCATTTT
CAWSVNLNQPQHF
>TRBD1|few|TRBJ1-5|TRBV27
TGTGCCAGCTTTTTCCGAGAGACCGGACAGGGGTTGCGTCAGCCCCAGCATTTT
CASFFRETGQGLRQPQHF
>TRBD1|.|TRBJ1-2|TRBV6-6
TGTGCCAGCAGCACAACGGGACAGCCCTACGTTAATGGCTACACCTTC
CASSTTGQPYVNGYTF
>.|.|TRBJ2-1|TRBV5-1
TGCGCCAGCAGCCATCCCGAGGGGCGTGAGCAGTTCTTC
CASSHPEGREQFF
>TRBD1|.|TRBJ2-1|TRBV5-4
TGTGCCAGCAGCCCGACAGGGGACTCCTACAATGAGCAGTTCTTC
CASSPTGDSYNEQFF
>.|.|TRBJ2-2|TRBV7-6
TGTGCCAGCAGCTGGCAGGGTTTCTCCGGGGAGCTGTTTTTT
CASSWQGFSGELFF
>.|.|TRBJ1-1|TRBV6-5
TGTGCCAGCAGTTACTTGGGGGCTCACACTGAAGCTTTCTTT
CASSYLGAHTEAFF
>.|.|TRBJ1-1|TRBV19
TGTGCCAGTAGTAACTTCAGGGCGCGTGGAACTGAAGCTTTCTTT
CASSNFRARGTEAFF
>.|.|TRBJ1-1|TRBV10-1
TGCGCCAGCAGTTGGACCCGGGGGAACACTGAAGCTTTCTTT
CASSWTRGNTEAFF
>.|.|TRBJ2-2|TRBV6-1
TGTGCCAGCGTTGGGGGGGCAGGGATCACCGGGGAGCTGTTTTTT
CASVGGAGITGELFF
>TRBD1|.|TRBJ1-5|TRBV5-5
TGTGCCAGCAGCGGCCCGGGACAGAGCAATCAGCCCCAGCATTTT
CASSGPGQSNQPQHF
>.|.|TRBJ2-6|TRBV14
TGTGCCAGCAGCCAAGCCCGGGCCAACGTCCTGACTTTC
CASSQARANVLTF
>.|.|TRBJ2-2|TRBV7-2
TGTGCCAGCAGCTTAGGAGACTCTTACACCGGGGAGCTGTTTTTT
CASSLGDSYTGELFF
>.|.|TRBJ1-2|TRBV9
TGTGCCAGCAGCGTAGATGGGGCAGGTTCGTCCTACACCTTC
CASSVDGAGSSYTF
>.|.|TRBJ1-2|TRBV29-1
TGCAGCGTTGACTTGGGGGGCGGCTACACCTTC
CSVDLGGGYTF
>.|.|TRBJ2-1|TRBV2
TGTGCCAGCAGTTCCCAGGGAGCCAATGAGCAGTTCTTC
CASSSQGANEQFF
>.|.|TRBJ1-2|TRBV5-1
TGCGCCAGCAGCTTAAAGATGGAAAACTATGGCTACACCTTC
CASSLKMENYGYTF
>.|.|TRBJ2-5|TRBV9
TGTGCCAGCAGCCTTATGTTGGGAGAGACCCAGTACTTC
CASSLMLGETQYF
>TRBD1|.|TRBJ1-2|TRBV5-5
TGTGCCAGCAGCTTGGCGGTCGGGACAGGCCTCTATGGCTACACCTTC
CASSLAVGTGLYGYTF
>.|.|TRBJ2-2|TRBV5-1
TGCGCCAGCAGCTTGGTGAGGGTCGGGACCGGGGAGCTGTTTTTT
CASSLVRVGTGELFF
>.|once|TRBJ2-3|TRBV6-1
TGTGCCAGCAGTGACAGGGGTGAGACAGATACGCAGTATTTT
CASSDRGETDTQYF
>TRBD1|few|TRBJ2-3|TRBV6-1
TGTGCCAGCAGTGTGGGACAGGGGGCCGATACGCAGTATTTT
CASSVGQGADTQYF
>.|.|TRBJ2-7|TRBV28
TGTGCCAGCATCAGGGCGGTTCCCTACGAGCAGTACTTC
CASIRAVPYEQYF
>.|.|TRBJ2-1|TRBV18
TGTGCCAGCTCAACCGGGACAAGCTCCTACAATGAGCAGTTCTTC
CASSTGTSSYNEQFF
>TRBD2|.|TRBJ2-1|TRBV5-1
TGCGCCAGCCGTAGCGGGGGGGACTCCTACAATGAGCAGTTCTTC
CASRSGGDSYNEQFF
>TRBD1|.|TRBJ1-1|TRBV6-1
TGTGCCAGCAGTACAGGGGTGAACACTGAAGCTTTCTTT
CASSTGVNTEAFF
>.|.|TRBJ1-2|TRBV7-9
TGTGCCAGCAGCCCAACAGGGCCCTATGGCTACACCTTC
CASSPTGPYGYTF
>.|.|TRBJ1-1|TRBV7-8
TGTGCCAGCAGCGCAAGACCTTACACTGAAGCTTTCTTT
CASSARPYTEAFF
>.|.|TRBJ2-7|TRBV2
TGTGCCAGCAGTGGAGCGTGGGGCGGCGAGCAGTACTTC
CASSGAWGGEQYF
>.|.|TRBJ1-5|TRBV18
TGTGCCAGCTCACCGGGGAGGAACGGTAATCAGCCCCAGCATTTT
CASSPGRNGNQPQHF
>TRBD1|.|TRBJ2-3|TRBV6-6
TGTGCCAGCAATAAGGACAGGGGGAAGGATACGCAGTATTTT
CASNKDRGKDTQYF
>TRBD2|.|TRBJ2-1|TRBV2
TGTGCCAGCAGTGACGGGGGGATCGACAATGAGCAGTTCTTC
CASSDGGIDNEQFF
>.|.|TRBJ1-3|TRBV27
TGTGCCAGCAGTCAGGGGAGAGGGGGCTCTGGAAACACCATATATTTT
CASSQGRGGSGNTIYF
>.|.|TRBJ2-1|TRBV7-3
TGTGCCAGCAGCTTACCGGAGTACAATGAGCAGTTCTTC
CASSLPEYNEQFF
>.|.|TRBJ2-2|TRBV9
TGTGCCAGCTCTTGGGGGACCGGGGAGCTGTTTTTT
CASSWGTGELFF
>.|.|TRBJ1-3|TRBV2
TGTGCCAGCGAACAAGAAGCTGGAAACACCATATATTTT
CASEQEAGNTIYF
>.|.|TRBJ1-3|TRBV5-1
TGCGCCAGCAGCTTGGAGCAGCGGGGAAACACCATATATTTT
CASSLEQRGNTIYF
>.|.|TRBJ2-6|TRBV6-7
TGTGCCAGCAGTAGAATTCAGCGTATACAAAGTCGGGCCAACGTCCTGACTTTC
CASSRIQRIQSRANVLTF
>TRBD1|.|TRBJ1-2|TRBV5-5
TGTGCCAGCAGCCCGGGACAGGACCTCTATGGCTACACCTTC
CASSPGQDLYGYTF
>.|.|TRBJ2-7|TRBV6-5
TGTGCCAGCAGTTACTCGTACAGTGCCTCCTACGAGCAGTACTTC
CASSYSYSASYEQYF
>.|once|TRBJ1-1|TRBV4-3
TGCGCCAGCAGCTTGCGGGGTAGCACTGAAGCTTTCTTT
CASSLRGSTEAFF
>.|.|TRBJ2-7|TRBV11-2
TGTGCCAGCAGCTTAGGCCTGGGACACGAGCAGTACTTC
CASSLGLGHEQYF
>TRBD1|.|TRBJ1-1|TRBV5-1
TGCGCCAGCAGCTTGGATGGACAGGGAAACACTGAAGCTTTCTTT
CASSLDGQGNTEAFF
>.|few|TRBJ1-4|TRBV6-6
TGTGCCAGCGGCCAAAAGAGGGGTCGTACTAATGAAAAACTGTTTTTT
CASGQKRGRTNEKLFF